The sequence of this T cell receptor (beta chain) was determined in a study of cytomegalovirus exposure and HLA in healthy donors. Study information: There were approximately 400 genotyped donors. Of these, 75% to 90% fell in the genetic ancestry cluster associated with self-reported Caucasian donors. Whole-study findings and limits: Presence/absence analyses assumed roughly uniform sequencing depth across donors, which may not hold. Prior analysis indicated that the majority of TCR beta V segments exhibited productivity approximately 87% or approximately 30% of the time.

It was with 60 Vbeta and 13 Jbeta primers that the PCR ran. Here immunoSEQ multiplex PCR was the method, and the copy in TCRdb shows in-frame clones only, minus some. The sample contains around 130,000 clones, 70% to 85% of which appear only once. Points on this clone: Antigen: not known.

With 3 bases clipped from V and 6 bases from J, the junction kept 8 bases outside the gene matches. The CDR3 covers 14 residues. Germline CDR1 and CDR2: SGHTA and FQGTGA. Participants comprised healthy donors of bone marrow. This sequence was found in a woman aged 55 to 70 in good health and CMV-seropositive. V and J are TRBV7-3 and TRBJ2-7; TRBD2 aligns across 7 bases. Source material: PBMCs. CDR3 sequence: CASSLGGGGSEQYF. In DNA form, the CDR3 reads TGTGCCAGCAGCTTGGGGGGGGGAGGCTCCGAGCAGTACTTC.